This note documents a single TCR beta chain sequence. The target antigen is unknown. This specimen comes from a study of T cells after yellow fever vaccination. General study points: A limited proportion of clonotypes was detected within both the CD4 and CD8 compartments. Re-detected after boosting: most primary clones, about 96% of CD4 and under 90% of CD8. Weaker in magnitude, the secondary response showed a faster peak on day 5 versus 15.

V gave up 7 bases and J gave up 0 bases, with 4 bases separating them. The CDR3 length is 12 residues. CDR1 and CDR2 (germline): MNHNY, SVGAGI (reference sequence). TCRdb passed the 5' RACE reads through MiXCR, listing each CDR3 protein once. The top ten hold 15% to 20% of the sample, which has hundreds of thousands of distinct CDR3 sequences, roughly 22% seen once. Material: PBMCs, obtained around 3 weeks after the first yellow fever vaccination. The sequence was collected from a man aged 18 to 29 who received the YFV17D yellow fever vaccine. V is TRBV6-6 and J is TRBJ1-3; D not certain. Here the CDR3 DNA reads TGTGCCAGCACCAACTCTGGAAACACCATATATTTT. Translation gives CASTNSGNTIYF.